The 29 T cell receptor beta chains listed next were all sequenced from one sample in a study of blood T cell repertoires in COVID-19. The protocol was immunoSEQ multiplex PCR, while the TCRdb copy is restricted to in-frame clones and leaves out a portion. Among roughly 32,000 clones listed, 77% were seen once. The material sequenced was peripheral blood. These TCRs come from a human donor in a cohort sampled during active COVID-19.

The CDR3 bases are TGTGCCACCAGCAGAGATCACGGTCACGAGCAGTACTTC. Amino acid sequence: CATSRDHGHEQYF. This rearrangement joins TRBV15 to TRBJ2-7; the D is unclear. Germline V gives CDR1 LNHNV, CDR2 YYDKDF (reference sequence). The ends were cut back, 0 bases at V and 5 bases at J, with 8 bases in the middle. The CDR3 length is 13 residues.

The rearrangement uses TRBV5-1 and TRBJ2-3, with D possibly matching TRBD2 (5 bases). The germline V gene encodes CDR1 SGHRS and CDR2 YFSETQ. Trimming shortened V by 1 base and J by 0 bases, and 18 bases separated the two germline ends. The CDR3 extends over 18 amino acids. CDR3 DNA sequence: TGCGCCAGCAGCTTGAATGAAGTGGCGGGCATCAGCACAGATACGCAGTATTTT. Amino acids: CASSLNEVAGISTDTQYF.

The chain couples TRBV7-9 to TRBJ1-6; perhaps TRBD1 as D (5 bases). The CDR3 length is 14 residues. The V end was cut by 4 bases, the J end by 8 bases, with 12 bases between. Germline lookup yields CDR1 SEHNR and CDR2 FQNEAQ (reference sequence). CDR3 region: CASSSQGRYSPLHF. The DNA for the CDR3 is TGTGCCAGCAGCTCCCAGGGTCGTTATTCACCCCTCCACTTT.

The V gene is TRBV18, the J gene TRBJ1-2, with unresolved D. V lost 3 bases and J 8 bases, leaving 22 bases between the germline ends. The CDR3 is 16 residues long. CDR1 and CDR2 (germline): KGHSH, LQKENI. CDR3 in amino acids: CASSPWSAQMLLGYTF. The CDR3 DNA follows: TGTGCCAGCTCACCGTGGAGCGCCCAGATGTTGTTGGGCTACACCTTC.

V is TRBV9 and J is TRBJ1-2; D uncertain. CDR1 is SGDLS, CDR2 YYNGEE, per germline. Trimming removed 2 bases from V and 4 bases from J, with 21 bases in between. This CDR3 spans 17 amino acids. The CDR3, as DNA: TGTGCCAGCAGCGTTTCAGACACCGGGGATATGGTCTATGGCTACACCTTC. It codes for CASSVSDTGDMVYGYTF. The full variable domain, in which reference TRBV9 and TRBJ1-2 provide the parts outside the CDR3, is DSGVTQTPKHLITATGQRVTLRCSPRSGDLSVYWYQQSLDQGLQFLIQYYNGEERAKGNILERFSAQQFPDLHSELNLSSLELGDSALYFCASSVSDTGDMVYGYTFGSGTRLTVV.

The rearrangement uses TRBV7-2 and TRBJ2-7; perhaps TRBD1 as D (6 bases). CDR3 length: 15 amino acids. Germline V gene sequence: CDR1 SGHTA, CDR2 FQGNSA. Deletions cut 0 bases from V and 3 bases from J, with 12 bases between. For the CDR3, the DNA is TGTGCCAGCAGCTTAGCTCGGGACACAAACTACGAGCAGTACTTC. Residues: CASSLARDTNYEQYF.

The rearrangement links TRBV4-1 to TRBJ1-4; the D gene is possibly TRBD1 (6 bases). Trimming left V 3 bases short and J 8 bases short, with 16 bases between. CDR1 and CDR2 from the germline V gene are MGHRA and YSYEKL. The CDR3 extends over 15 amino acids. CDR3: CASSHGQSAPEKLFF. The CDR3, as DNA: TGCGCCAGCAGCCATGGACAGAGCGCTCCCGAAAAACTGTTTTTT.

V and J are TRBV6-1 and TRBJ2-7; 10 bases line up with TRBD2. The CDR3 is 17 residues long. After removal of 4 bases from V and 4 bases from J, the junction contained 13 bases not matched to a gene. Germline V lookup: CDR1 MNHNS, CDR2 SASEGT. The CDR3 spells CASSASLAGALGYEQYF. CDR3 in DNA: TGTGCCAGCAGTGCGTCCCTAGCGGGGGCGCTCGGGTACGAGCAGTACTTC.

This clone has only one observation. The junction and the germline gene differ at one end; a read error may be behind it. The chain carries TRBV5-1 and TRBJ2-5, with 9 bases aligning to TRBD1. Germline V gene sequence: CDR1 SGHRS, CDR2 YFSETQ. This CDR3 contains 12 residues. This CDR3 is CASSYGQGWADF. CDR3 in DNA: TGCGCCAGCAGCTACGGACAGGGGTGGGCCGACTTC.

This sequence joins TRBV14 and TRBJ2-5, with TRBD2 matching 9 bases. The CDR3 runs to 17 residues. The junction had 13 bases not matched to a gene; V was cut back by 4 bases and J by 4 bases. Germline V gene sequence: CDR1 SGHDN, CDR2 FVKESK. The CDR3: CASSLRTSGGPLETQYF. CDR3 sequence (DNA): TGTGCCAGCAGCCTGCGTACGAGCGGGGGGCCACTAGAGACCCAGTACTTC.

This chain joins TRBV6-5 and TRBJ2-2; 8 bases align to TRBD1. Germline V gives CDR1 MNHEY, CDR2 SVGAGI. Trimming cost V 6 bases and J 6 bases; bases outside gene matches: 6. This CDR3 is built from 14 residues. The CDR3 DNA is TGTGCCAGCAGCTGGTCAGGGGGCCCCGGGGAGCTGTTTTTT. This gives the protein CASSWSGGPGELFF.

The chain uses TRBV7-9 and TRBJ2-1, with 12 positions matching TRBD2. Germline-derived CDR1 and CDR2 are SEHNR and FQNEAQ (reference sequence). J was trimmed by 6 bases and V by 5 bases; bases with no gene match: 5. CDR3 length equals 15 residues. Written as DNA, the CDR3 is TGTGCCAGCAGCGGCGGGACTAGCGGGCTCAATGAGCAGTTCTTC. Amino acids: CASSGGTSGLNEQFF. Supplemented by reference TRBV7-9 and TRBJ2-1, the full variable domain reads DTGVSQNPRHKITKRGQNVTFRCDPISEHNRLYWYRQTLGQGPEFLTYFQNEAQLEKSRLLSDRFSAERPKGSFSTLEIQRTEQGDSAMYLCASSGGTSGLNEQFFGPGTRLTVL.

V is TRBV6-5 and J is TRBJ2-1; weak D call: TRBD2 (6 bases). The CDR3 is made up of 11 amino acids. Germline CDR1 is MNHEY and CDR2 is SVGAGI. The V end lost 7 bases, the J end lost 9 bases, and 10 bases lay between the germline ends. CDR3 residues: CASTRGIEQFF. Written as DNA, the CDR3 is TGTGCCAGCACCCGGGGGATTGAGCAGTTCTTC.

The CDR3 loop reads CASSYRVRSTDTQYF. DNA for the CDR3: TGTGCCAGCAGCTACAGGGTAAGAAGCACAGATACGCAGTATTTT. The J gene is TRBJ2-3, the V gene TRBV5-4; perhaps TRBD1 as D (6 bases). Between the trimmed V and J ends, which lost 3 bases and 0 bases, there was a span of 11 bases. Germline V gene sequence: CDR1 SGHNT, CDR2 YYREEE (reference sequence). The CDR3 covers 15 residues.

The rearrangement uses TRBV3-1 (or the pseudogene TRBV3-2) and TRBJ2-3, with TRBD2 matching 8 bases. The ends lost 2 bases at V and 5 bases at J; junction bases unmatched: 6. Germline lookup yields CDR1 LGHDT and CDR2 YNNKEL (reference sequence). The CDR3 is 15 amino acids. In DNA form, the CDR3 reads TGTGCCAGCAGCCAACACCGGGGGGGCTTAGATACGCAGTATTTT. Its protein product is CASSQHRGGLDTQYF.

This clone was counted once. The chain uses TRBV7-2 and TRBJ1-2; D is uncertain. CDR1 and CDR2 (germline): SGHTA, FQGNSA. V was shortened by 5 bases and J by 6 bases, with 13 bases between the two germline ends. The CDR3 runs to 13 residues. The CDR3 sequence is CASSPSRVDGYTF. Written as DNA, the CDR3 is TGTGCCAGCAGCCCCTCACGGGTAGATGGCTACACCTTC.

A remark on this clone: One junction end disagrees with the germline gene, perhaps due to a read error. The rearrangement joins TRBV18 to TRBJ2-2, with 10 bases lining up with TRBD1. Germline V gene sequence: CDR1 KGHSH, CDR2 LQKENI. CDR3 length: 16 amino acids. CDR3 coding DNA: TGTGCCTGCTCCGGGACAGGGGCTTCGAACACCGGGGAGCTGTTTTTT. Its translation is CACSGTGASNTGELFF.

The chain couples TRBV5-5 to TRBJ2-7, with 10 positions matching TRBD2. This CDR3 has 16 residues. Losses at the gene ends were 0 bases for V and 4 bases for J; bases not matched to a gene: 7. The germline CDR1 and CDR2 sequences are SGHKS and YYEKEE (reference sequence). Here the CDR3 DNA reads TGTGCCAGCAGCTTGGGCGCTGGGACTAGCGCTTACGAGCAGTACTTC. Translated: CASSLGAGTSAYEQYF.

This clone appeared a few times. The chain recombines TRBV12-3 or TRBV12-4 with TRBJ1-6; no firm D call. V was clipped by 7 bases and J by 7 bases, with 8 bases between them. The CDR3 has 12 amino acids. CDR3 protein: CASNRLNSPLHF. CDR3 coding DNA: TGTGCCAGCAATCGGTTGAATTCACCCCTCCACTTT.

The rearrangement uses TRBV19 and TRBJ1-1; D unresolved. Trimming took off 5 bases at V and 1 base at J, with 11 bases between the two ends. Per the germline V gene, CDR1 is LNHDA and CDR2 is SQIVND (reference sequence). The CDR3 covers 14 residues. The CDR3: CASSSSRENTEAFF. The CDR3 coding sequence is TGTGCCAGTAGTTCCTCGAGGGAGAACACTGAAGCTTTCTTT.

This chain links TRBV30 with TRBJ2-5; TRBD2 might be the D (6 bases). The CDR3 is 14 amino acids. Germline V gene data show CDR1 as GTSNPN and CDR2 as SVGIG (reference sequence). V was pared by 3 bases and J by 2 bases, with 13 bases between. The CDR3 region has the DNA TGTGCCTGGAGCCCCGGGAGCCTTCAAGAGACCCAGTACTTC. It encodes CAWSPGSLQETQYF.

The chain carries TRBV4-1 and TRBJ1-2, with D perhaps matching TRBD1 (5 bases). Germline V CDR1 and CDR2: MGHRA, YSYEKL. The CDR3 is 15 residues long. V gave up 0 bases and J gave up 1 base, with 9 bases separating them. The CDR3 DNA follows: TGCGCCAGCAGCCAAGATCAGGGTAATAACTATGGCTACACCTTC. Its protein product is CASSQDQGNNYGYTF.

The rearrangement joins TRBV14 to TRBJ2-5; D is possibly TRBD2 (6 bases). The V and J ends lost 2 bases and 7 bases respectively, with 8 bases between them. There are 12 residues in the CDR3. CDR1 SGHDN and CDR2 FVKESK come from the germline V gene. CDR3 residues: CASSQSGWTQYF. CDR3 nucleotides: TGTGCCAGCAGCCAAAGCGGGTGGACCCAGTACTTC.

CDR3 coding DNA: TGCGCCAGCAGTGAGTGGCCAACAGATACGCAGTATTTT. Translated: CASSEWPTDTQYF. The chain couples TRBV10-2 to TRBJ2-3; D not certain. CDR1 and CDR2 (germline): WSHSY, SAAADI. The length of the CDR3 is 13 residues. V was pared by 1 base and J by 3 bases, with 5 bases between.

This chain joins TRBV5-1 and TRBJ2-7; D uncertain. Trimming cost V 3 bases and J 3 bases, with 4 bases left between them. The CDR3 is made up of 11 amino acids. In germline, CDR1 is SGHRS, CDR2 YFSETQ. CDR3 DNA: TGCGCCAGCAGCTCAAACTACGAGCAGTACTTC. Its translation: CASSSNYEQYF.

The chain couples TRBV6-6 to TRBJ2-7, with D hard to call. This CDR3 has 13 amino acids. Germline CDR1 and CDR2: MNHNY and SVGAGI (reference sequence). Between the trimmed V and J ends, which lost 7 bases and 2 bases, there was a span of 12 bases. CDR3 amino acids: CASTHLPAYEQYF. CDR3 in DNA: TGTGCCAGCACCCACCTCCCAGCCTACGAGCAGTACTTC.

In this sample, this clone turned up once. This sequence joins TRBV2 and TRBJ2-7; 14 bases fit TRBD2. CDR3 length: 13 amino acids. CDR1 and CDR2 from the germline V gene are SNHLY and FYNNEI. After removal of 11 bases from V and 2 bases from J, the junction contained 2 bases not matched to a gene. CDR3 nucleotide sequence: TGTGCCGGGGGACTAGCGGGAGCCTACGAGCAGTACTTC. Translation: CAGGLAGAYEQYF.

This chain links TRBV6-2 or TRBV6-3 with TRBJ2-5; D not certain. Germline CDR1 reads MNHEY; CDR2 reads SVGEGT. The CDR3 extends over 14 amino acids. V gave up 4 bases and J gave up 0 bases, with 9 bases separating them. CDR3: CASSSLRNQETQYF. The CDR3, as DNA: TGTGCCAGCAGTTCCCTAAGAAACCAAGAGACCCAGTACTTC.

The chain combines TRBV19 with TRBJ1-2, with D unresolved. Trimming took 0 bases from V and 7 from J, leaving 12 bases between them. This CDR3 comprises 14 residues. Germline values: CDR1 LNHDA, CDR2 SQIVND (reference sequence). The CDR3 loop is CASSIDSARSGYTF. The CDR3 DNA follows: TGTGCCAGTAGTATAGACAGCGCGAGGAGTGGCTACACCTTC.